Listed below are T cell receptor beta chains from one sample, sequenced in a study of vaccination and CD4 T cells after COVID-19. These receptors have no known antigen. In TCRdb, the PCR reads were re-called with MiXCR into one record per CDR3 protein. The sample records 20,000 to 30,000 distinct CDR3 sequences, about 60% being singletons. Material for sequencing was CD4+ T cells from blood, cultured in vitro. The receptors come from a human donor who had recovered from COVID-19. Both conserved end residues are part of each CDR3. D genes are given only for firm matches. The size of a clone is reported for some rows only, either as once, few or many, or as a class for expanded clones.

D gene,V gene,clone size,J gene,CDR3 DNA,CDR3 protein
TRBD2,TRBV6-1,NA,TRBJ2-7,TGTGCCAGCAGGTCCACCGGGACTAGCCCCCCAGAGCAGTACTTC,CASRSTGTSPPEQYF
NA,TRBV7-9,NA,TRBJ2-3,TGTGCCAGCAGCAATCGGGATACGCAGTATTTT,CASSNRDTQYF
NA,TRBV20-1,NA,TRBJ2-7,TGCAGTGCTGGGGGAAGGGGAGTGAGGTTCTACGAGCAGTACTTC,CSAGGRGVRFYEQYF
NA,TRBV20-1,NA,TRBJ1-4,TGCAGTCCAATAACCCAGGGGGAAAAACTGTTTTTT,CSPITQGEKLFF
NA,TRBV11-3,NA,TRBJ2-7,TGTGCCAGCAGCCTCGGACCCGACGAGCAGTACTTC,CASSLGPDEQYF
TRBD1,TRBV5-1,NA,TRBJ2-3,TGCGCCAGCAGCCCCGACAGGGCCTCGGATACGCAGTATTTT,CASSPDRASDTQYF
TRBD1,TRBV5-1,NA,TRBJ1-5,TGCGCCAGCAGCCCCACCGGACAGGGTACTCAGCCCCAGCATTTT,CASSPTGQGTQPQHF
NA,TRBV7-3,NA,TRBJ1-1,TGTGCCAGCGCTCGGCTGTCGAACACTGAAGCTTTCTTT,CASARLSNTEAFF
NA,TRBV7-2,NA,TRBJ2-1,TGTGCCAGCAGCTTAGCTAGGCCTGAGCCGTTCTTC,CASSLARPEPFF
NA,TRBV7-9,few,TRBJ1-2,TGTGCCAGTGGGGGGAATATTGGCTACACCTTC,CASGGNIGYTF
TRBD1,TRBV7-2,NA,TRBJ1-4,TGTGCCAGCAGCTCCGACAGGGGAGGGGAAAAACTGTTTTTT,CASSSDRGGEKLFF
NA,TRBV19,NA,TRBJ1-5,TGTGCCAGTAGTCCGACAGGCCCCCCGTCCCAGCATTTT,CASSPTGPPSQHF
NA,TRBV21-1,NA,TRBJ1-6,TGTGCCAGCAGCGCCCGGACGTCGGGCGAAAATGATAATTCACCCCTCCACTTT,CASSARTSGENDNSPLHF
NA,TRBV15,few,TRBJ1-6,TGTGCCACCAGCAGAGATCACCAACAGCGGGGGAGCTCCTATAATTCACCCCTCCACTTT,CATSRDHQQRGSSYNSPLHF
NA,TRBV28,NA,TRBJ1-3,TGTGCCAGCAGTAACCGGGGGGGCTCTGGAAACACCATATATTTT,CASSNRGGSGNTIYF
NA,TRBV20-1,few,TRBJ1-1,TGCAGTGCTAGAGATCGGGGCAGGAATTATGAAGCTTTCTTT,CSARDRGRNYEAFF
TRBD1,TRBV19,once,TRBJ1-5,TGTGCCAGTAGCCGAGGACAGGGCCGAAATAGCAATCAGCCCCAGCATTTT,CASSRGQGRNSNQPQHF
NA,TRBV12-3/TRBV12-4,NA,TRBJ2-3,TGTGCCAGCAGTAGGGGGGGGTACACAGATACGCAGTATTTT,CASSRGGYTDTQYF
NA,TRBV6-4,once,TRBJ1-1,TGTGCCAGCAGAACGGACAGATCGAAGACTGAAGCTTTCTTT,CASRTDRSKTEAFF
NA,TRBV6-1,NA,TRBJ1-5,TGTGCCAGCAGTGAAGGGGAGAGTCAGCCCCAGCATTTT,CASSEGESQPQHF
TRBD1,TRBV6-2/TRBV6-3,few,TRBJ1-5,TGTGCCAGCAGACAACCGGGACAGGCCAATCAGCCCCAGCATTTT,CASRQPGQANQPQHF
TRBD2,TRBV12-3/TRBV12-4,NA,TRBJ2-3,TGTGCCAGCAGTCCTAGCGGGAGGGGAAGTAGGGATACGCAGTATTTT,CASSPSGRGSRDTQYF
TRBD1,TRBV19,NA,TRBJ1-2,TGTGCCAGTAGTATTAGTCGAGGGGGCAGGTATGGCTACACCTTC,CASSISRGGRYGYTF
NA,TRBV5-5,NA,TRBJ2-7,TGTGCCAGCAGCTTGGAGCGAGTCTACGAGCAGTACTTC,CASSLERVYEQYF
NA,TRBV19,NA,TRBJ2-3,TGTGCCAGTTCCCCCCAGAGGACAGATACGCAGTATTTT,CASSPQRTDTQYF
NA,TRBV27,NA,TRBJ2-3,TGTGCCAGCAGATCTGTGGGGCGCCGCACAGATACGCAGTATTTT,CASRSVGRRTDTQYF
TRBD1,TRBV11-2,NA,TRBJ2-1,TGTGCCAGCAGCTTATTGGGGACAGGGGTGAACAATGAGCAGTTCTTC,CASSLLGTGVNNEQFF
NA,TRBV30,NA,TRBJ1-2,TGTGCCTGGAGTGTACTTCAGAAGGGGAACTATGGCTACACCTTC,CAWSVLQKGNYGYTF
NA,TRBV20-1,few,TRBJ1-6,TGCAGTGCTAGACCCCCGGGTCCTTATAATTCACCCCTCCACTTT,CSARPPGPYNSPLHF
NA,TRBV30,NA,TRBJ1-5,TGTGCCTGGAGTGCCACTCCGTTCAATCAGCCCCAGCATTTT,CAWSATPFNQPQHF